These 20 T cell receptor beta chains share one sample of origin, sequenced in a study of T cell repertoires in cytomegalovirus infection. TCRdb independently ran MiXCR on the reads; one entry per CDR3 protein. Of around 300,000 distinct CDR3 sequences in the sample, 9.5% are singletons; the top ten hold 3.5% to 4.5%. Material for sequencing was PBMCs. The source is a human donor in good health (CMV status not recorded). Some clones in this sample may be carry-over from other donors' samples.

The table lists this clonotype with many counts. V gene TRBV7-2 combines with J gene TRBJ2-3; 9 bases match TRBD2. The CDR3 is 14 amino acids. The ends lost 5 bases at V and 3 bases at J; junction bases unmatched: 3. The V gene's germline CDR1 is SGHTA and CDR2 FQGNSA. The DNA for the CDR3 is TGTGCCAGCAGCCCCCTAGCGGGGACAGATACGCAGTATTTT. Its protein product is CASSPLAGTDTQYF.

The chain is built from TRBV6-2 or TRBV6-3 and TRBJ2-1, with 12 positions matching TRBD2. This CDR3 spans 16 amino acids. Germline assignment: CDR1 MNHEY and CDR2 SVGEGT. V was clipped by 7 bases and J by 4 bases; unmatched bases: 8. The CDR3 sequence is CASNNLAGGPYNEQFF. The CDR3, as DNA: TGTGCCAGCAACAACCTAGCGGGAGGGCCGTACAATGAGCAGTTCTTC.

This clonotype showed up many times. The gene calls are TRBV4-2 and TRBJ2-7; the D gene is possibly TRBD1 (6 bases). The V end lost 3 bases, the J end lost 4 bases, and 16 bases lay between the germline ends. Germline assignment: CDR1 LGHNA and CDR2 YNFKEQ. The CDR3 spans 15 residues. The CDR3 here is CASSHTGLAPYEQYF. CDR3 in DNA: TGTGCCAGCAGCCATACAGGGCTAGCTCCGTACGAGCAGTACTTC.

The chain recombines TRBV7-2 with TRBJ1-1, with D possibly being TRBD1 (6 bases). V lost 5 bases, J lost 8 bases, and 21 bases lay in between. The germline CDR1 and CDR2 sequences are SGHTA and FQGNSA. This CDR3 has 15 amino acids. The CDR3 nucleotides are TGTGCCAGCAGCCCCCTAGGGGGTGGGTATCGAGAAGCTTTCTTT. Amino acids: CASSPLGGGYREAFF. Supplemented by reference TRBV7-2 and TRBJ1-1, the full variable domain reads GAGVSQSPSNKVTEKGKDVELRCDPISGHTALYWYRQSLGQGLEFLIYFQGNSAPDKSGLPSDRFSAERTGGSVSTLTIQRTQQEDSAVYLCASSPLGGGYREAFFGQGTRLTVV.

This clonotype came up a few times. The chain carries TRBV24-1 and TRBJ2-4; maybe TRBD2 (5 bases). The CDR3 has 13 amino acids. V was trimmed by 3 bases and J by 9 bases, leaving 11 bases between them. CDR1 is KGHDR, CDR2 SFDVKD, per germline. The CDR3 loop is CATSDGGNSIQYF. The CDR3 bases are TGTGCCACCAGTGATGGAGGCAACAGCATTCAGTACTTC.

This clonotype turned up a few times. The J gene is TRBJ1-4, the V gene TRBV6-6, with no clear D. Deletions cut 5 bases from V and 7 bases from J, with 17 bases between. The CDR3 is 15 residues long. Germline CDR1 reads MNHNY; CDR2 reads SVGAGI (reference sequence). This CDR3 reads CASSRALDRSEKLFF. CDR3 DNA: TGTGCCAGCAGTAGGGCCCTGGACCGGTCTGAAAAACTGTTTTTT.

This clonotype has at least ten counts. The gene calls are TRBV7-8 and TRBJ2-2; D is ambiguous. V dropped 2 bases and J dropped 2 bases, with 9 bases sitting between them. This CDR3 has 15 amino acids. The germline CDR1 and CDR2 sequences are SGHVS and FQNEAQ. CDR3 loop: CASSLLLLNTGELFF. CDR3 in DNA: TGTGCCAGCAGCTTACTACTCCTTAACACCGGGGAGCTGTTTTTT. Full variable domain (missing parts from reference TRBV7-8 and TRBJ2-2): GAGVSQSPRYKVAKRGQDVALRCDPISGHVSLFWYQQALGQGPEFLTYFQNEAQLDKSGLPSDRFFAERPEGSVSTLKIQRTQQEDSAVYLCASSLLLLNTGELFFGEGSRLTVL.

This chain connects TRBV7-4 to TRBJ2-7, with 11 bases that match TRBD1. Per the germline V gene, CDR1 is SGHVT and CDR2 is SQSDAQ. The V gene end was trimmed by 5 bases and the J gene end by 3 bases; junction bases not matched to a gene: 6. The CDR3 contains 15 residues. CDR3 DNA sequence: TGTGCCAGCAGCACTACCGGGACAGGGGGCTACGAGCAGTACTTC. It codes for CASSTTGTGGYEQYF.

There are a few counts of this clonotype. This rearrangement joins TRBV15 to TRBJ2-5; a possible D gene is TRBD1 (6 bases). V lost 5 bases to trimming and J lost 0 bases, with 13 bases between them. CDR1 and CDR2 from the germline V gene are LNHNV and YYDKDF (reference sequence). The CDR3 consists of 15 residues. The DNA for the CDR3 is TGTGCCACCAGCGAGACAGGATCTAACCAAGAGACCCAGTACTTC. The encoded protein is CATSETGSNQETQYF.

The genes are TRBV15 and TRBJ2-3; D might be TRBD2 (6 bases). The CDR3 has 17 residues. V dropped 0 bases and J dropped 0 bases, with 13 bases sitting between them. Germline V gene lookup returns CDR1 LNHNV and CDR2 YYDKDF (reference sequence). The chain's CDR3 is CATSRDYGGFSTDTQYF. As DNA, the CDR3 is TGTGCCACCAGCAGAGATTATGGAGGGTTCAGCACAGATACGCAGTATTTT.

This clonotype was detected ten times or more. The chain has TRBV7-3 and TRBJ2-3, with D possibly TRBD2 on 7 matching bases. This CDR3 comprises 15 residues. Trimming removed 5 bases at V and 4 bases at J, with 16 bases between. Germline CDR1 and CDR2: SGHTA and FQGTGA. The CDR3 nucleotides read TGTGCCAGCAGCCTCGCGGGGGCAGGCGCAGATACGCAGTATTTT. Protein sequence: CASSLAGAGADTQYF.

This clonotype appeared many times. Here the CDR3 reads CASSLDAEAFF. For the CDR3, the DNA is TGTGCCAGCAGCTTAGACGCTGAAGCTTTCTTT. The rearrangement joins TRBV7-9 to TRBJ1-1; no reliable D call. V gave up 1 base and J gave up 6 bases, with 3 bases separating them. The CDR3 has 11 amino acids. Germline V gene data show CDR1 as SEHNR and CDR2 as FQNEAQ (reference sequence).

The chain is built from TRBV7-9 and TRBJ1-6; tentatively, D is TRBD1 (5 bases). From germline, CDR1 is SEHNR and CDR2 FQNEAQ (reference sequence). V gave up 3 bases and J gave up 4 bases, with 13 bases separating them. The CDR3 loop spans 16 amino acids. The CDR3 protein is CASSFKGLQYNSPLHF. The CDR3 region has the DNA TGTGCCAGCAGCTTTAAGGGGCTCCAGTATAATTCACCCCTCCACTTT. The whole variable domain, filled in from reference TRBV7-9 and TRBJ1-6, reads DTGVSQNPRHKITKRGQNVTFRCDPISEHNRLYWYRQTLGQGPEFLTYFQNEAQLEKSRLLSDRFSAERPKGSFSTLEIQRTEQGDSAMYLCASSFKGLQYNSPLHFGNGTRLTVT.

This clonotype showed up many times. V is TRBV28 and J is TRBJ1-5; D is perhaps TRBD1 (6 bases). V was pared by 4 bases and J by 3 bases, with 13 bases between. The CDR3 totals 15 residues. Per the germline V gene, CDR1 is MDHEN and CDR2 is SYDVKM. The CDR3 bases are TGTGCCAGCAGTTCCCCCGCAGGGGACAATCAGCCCCAGCATTTT. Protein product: CASSSPAGDNQPQHF.

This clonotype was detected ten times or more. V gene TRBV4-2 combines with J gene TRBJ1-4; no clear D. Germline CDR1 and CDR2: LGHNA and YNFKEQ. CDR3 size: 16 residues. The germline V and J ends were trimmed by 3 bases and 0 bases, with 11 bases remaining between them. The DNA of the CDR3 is TGTGCCAGCAGCCAGCACACTGCCGCAACTAATGAAAAACTGTTTTTT. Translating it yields CASSQHTAATNEKLFF.

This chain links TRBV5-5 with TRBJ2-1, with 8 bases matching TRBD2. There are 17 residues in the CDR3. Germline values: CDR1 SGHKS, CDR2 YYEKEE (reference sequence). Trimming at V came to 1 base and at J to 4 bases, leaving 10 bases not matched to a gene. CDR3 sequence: CASSLTSLAGTYNEQFF. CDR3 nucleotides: TGTGCCAGCAGCTTGACCTCATTAGCGGGGACTTACAATGAGCAGTTCTTC.

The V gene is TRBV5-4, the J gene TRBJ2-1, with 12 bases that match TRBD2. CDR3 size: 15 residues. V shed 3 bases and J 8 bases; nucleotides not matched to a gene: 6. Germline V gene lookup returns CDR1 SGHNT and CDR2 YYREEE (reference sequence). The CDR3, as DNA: TGTGCCAGCAGCTCCCGACTAGCGGGAGTTGATGAGCAGTTCTTC. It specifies CASSSRLAGVDEQFF. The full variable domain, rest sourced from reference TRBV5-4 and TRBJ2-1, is ETGVTQSPTHLIKTRGQQVTLRCSSQSGHNTVSWYQQALGQGPQFIFQYYREEENGRGNFPPRFSGLQFPNYSSELNVNALELDDSALYLCASSSRLAGVDEQFFGPGTRLTVL.

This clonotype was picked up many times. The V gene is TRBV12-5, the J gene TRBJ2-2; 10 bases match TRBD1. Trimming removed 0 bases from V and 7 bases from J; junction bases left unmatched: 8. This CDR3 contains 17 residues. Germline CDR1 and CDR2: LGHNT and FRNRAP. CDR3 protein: CASGLVKTGGTVGELFF. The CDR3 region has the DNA TGTGCTAGTGGTTTGGTAAAGACAGGGGGCACGGTCGGGGAGCTGTTTTTT.

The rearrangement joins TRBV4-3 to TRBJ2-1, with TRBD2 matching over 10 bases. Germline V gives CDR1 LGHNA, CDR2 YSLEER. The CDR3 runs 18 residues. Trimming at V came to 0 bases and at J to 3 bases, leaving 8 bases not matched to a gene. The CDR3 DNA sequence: TGCGCCAGCAGCCAAGATTCCCTAGCGGGGGCCCTCTACAATGAGCAGTTCTTC. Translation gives CASSQDSLAGALYNEQFF.

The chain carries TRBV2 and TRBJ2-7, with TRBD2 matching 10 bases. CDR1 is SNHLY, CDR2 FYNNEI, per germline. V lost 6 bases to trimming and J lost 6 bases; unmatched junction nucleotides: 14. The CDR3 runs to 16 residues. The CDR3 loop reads CASSPTGLAGVSEQYF. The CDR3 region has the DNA TGTGCCAGCAGCCCCACTGGGCTAGCGGGAGTGTCCGAGCAGTACTTC.